The 20 T cell receptor beta chains in this list originate from one sample, sequenced in a study of T-cell memory formation after mild COVID-19. TCRdb itself ran the 5' RACE reads through MiXCR, one entry per CDR3 protein. The sample consists of roughly 190,000 distinct CDR3 sequences, 15% to 20% of them appearing once. Input material: PBMCs or a T cell subset sorted from them (not recorded which). These receptor sequences come from an adult woman who had mild COVID-19 (a few samples of this study predate the infection). Cell type and time point are not known.

In this sample, this clonotype turned up a few times. V usage is TRBV11-3 and J usage is TRBJ2-1; no reliable D call. The germline V gene has CDR1 SGHNT and CDR2 YENEEA. This CDR3 is 12 amino acids long. Trimming took off 3 bases at V and 6 bases at J, with 6 bases between the two ends. The DNA for the CDR3 is TGTGCCAGCAGCTTCGTAAGCAATGAGCAGTTCTTC. It yields the protein CASSFVSNEQFF. The full variable domain, rest sourced from reference TRBV11-3 and TRBJ2-1, is EAGVVQSPRYKIIEKKQPVAFWCNPISGHNTLYWYLQNLGQGPELLIRYENEEAVDDSQLPKDRFSAERLKGVDSTLKIQPAELGDSAVYLCASSFVSNEQFFGPGTRLTVL.

The rearrangement joins TRBV6-2 or TRBV6-3 to TRBJ2-3; 9 bases map to TRBD2. The ends lost 5 bases at V and 1 base at J; junction bases unmatched: 7. The CDR3 runs to 16 residues. Germline CDR1 is MNHEY and CDR2 is SVGEGT. The DNA for the CDR3 is TGTGCCAGCAGTCCCTCAGCGGGGGGTCGCACAGATACGCAGTATTTT. It encodes CASSPSAGGRTDTQYF.

Only a few counts were recorded for this clonotype. The chain combines TRBV7-2 with TRBJ2-7, with 7 bases identical to TRBD2. Germline-derived CDR1 and CDR2 are SGHTA and FQGNSA. The CDR3 has 18 residues. V shed 2 bases, J shed 0 bases, and the junction held 13 bases outside the gene matches. In nucleotides, the CDR3 is TGTGCCAGCAGCTTATCCCAGGGTGGCGGGAGATTCTCCTACGAGCAGTACTTC. Translated: CASSLSQGGGRFSYEQYF.

This clonotype showed up just a few times. CDR3 region: CSAHLQGRYGYTF. In DNA form, the CDR3 reads TGCAGTGCCCACTTACAGGGTCGGTATGGCTACACCTTC. The chain is built from TRBV20-1 and TRBJ1-2; weak D call: TRBD1 (6 bases). CDR1 and CDR2 (germline): DFQATT, SNEGSKA (reference sequence). The V end was cut by 6 bases, the J end by 5 bases, with 16 bases between. The CDR3 totals 13 residues.

This rearrangement joins TRBV20-1 to TRBJ1-1; 7 nucleotides match TRBD1. Germline CDR1 is DFQATT and CDR2 is SNEGSKA (reference sequence). J gave up 2 bases and V 6 bases, and 9 bases lay outside the gene matches. The CDR3 covers 14 residues. The CDR3 spells CSALRGGGNTEAFF. The CDR3 bases are TGCAGTGCGCTTAGGGGAGGGGGCAACACTGAAGCTTTCTTT.

J is TRBJ1-2 and V is TRBV5-1; 8 bases map to TRBD1. The J segment lost 4 bases and the V segment lost 4 bases, leaving 9 bases of the junction unmatched. Germline lookup yields CDR1 SGHRS and CDR2 YFSETQ. The CDR3 has 15 amino acids. The CDR3 nucleotides are TGCGCCAGCAGCGACCCCCGGGACAGGCCCTATGGCTACACCTTC. It translates to CASSDPRDRPYGYTF.

This chain links TRBV12-3 or TRBV12-4 with TRBJ2-7, with 12 bases aligning to TRBD2. CDR3 length: 15 residues. Losses at the gene ends were 4 bases for V and 3 bases for J; bases not matched to a gene: 4. The chain's CDR3 is CASSSGLAGYYEQYF. The CDR3 DNA reads as TGTGCCAGCAGTTCGGGACTAGCGGGTTACTACGAGCAGTACTTC.

This clonotype appeared a few times. The chain uses TRBV4-2 and TRBJ1-4, with TRBD1 matching 8 bases. Unmatched junction bases numbered 6, after V lost 4 bases and J lost 8 bases. The CDR3 consists of 14 residues. Germline values: CDR1 LGHNA, CDR2 YNFKEQ. CDR3 nucleotides: TGTGCCAGCAGCCCTGGACAGGGAAAGGAAAAACTGTTTTTT. Protein: CASSPGQGKEKLFF.

This clonotype was seen more than once but under ten times. The gene calls are TRBV24-1 and TRBJ1-1; D not resolved. Germline assignment: CDR1 KGHDR and CDR2 SFDVKD. The CDR3 covers 13 residues. With 2 bases removed from V and 10 bases from J, the gap between germline ends came to 13 bases. This CDR3 reads CATSDSSRGVAFF. As DNA, the CDR3 is TGTGCCACCAGTGATTCGTCTCGAGGTGTAGCTTTCTTT.

CDR3 DNA: TGCAGTGCCAGACCCCTCTCCGGGACTAGCGGTCTCACGGACATTCAGTACTTC. Encoded protein: CSARPLSGTSGLTDIQYF. This chain links TRBV20-1 with TRBJ2-4; 11 bases fit TRBD2. Germline values: CDR1 DFQATT, CDR2 SNEGSKA (reference sequence). The V gene end was trimmed by 6 bases and the J gene end by 8 bases; junction bases not matched to a gene: 21. The CDR3 consists of 18 residues.

This chain links TRBV6-5 with TRBJ2-3; D possibly corresponds to TRBD2 (7 bases). V lost 6 bases and J lost 1, with 14 bases in between. This CDR3 comprises 15 residues. Germline V lookup: CDR1 MNHEY, CDR2 SVGAGI. The CDR3 nucleotides read TGTGCCAGCAGACGAGAGGGGGGGGGCACAGATACGCAGTATTTT. This sequence encodes CASRREGGGTDTQYF.

The chain couples TRBV7-2 to TRBJ2-7, with D perhaps TRBD1 or TRBD2 (6 bases each). The length of the CDR3 is 15 residues. The V end was cut by 1 base, the J end by 0 bases, with 10 bases between. CDR1 and CDR2 (germline): SGHTA, FQGNSA. The CDR3 sequence: CASSLGGASSYEQYF. CDR3 bases: TGTGCCAGCAGCTTAGGGGGGGCGTCCTCCTACGAGCAGTACTTC.

The table lists this clonotype with a few counts. The rearrangement uses TRBV6-2 or TRBV6-3 and TRBJ2-1; 8 bases match TRBD1. Germline values: CDR1 MNHEY, CDR2 SVGEGT. This CDR3 region has 13 residues. V lost 7 bases and J lost 9; bases outside the gene matches: 8. The CDR3 coding sequence is TGTGCCAGCAACAGACCAGGGGGCCGTGAGCAGTTCTTC. This encodes CASNRPGGREQFF.

The chain joins TRBV6-5 to TRBJ1-2; 8 nucleotides align to TRBD1. J lost 8 bases, V lost 6 bases, and 11 bases had no gene match. CDR3 size: 14 residues. Germline-derived CDR1 and CDR2 are MNHEY and SVGAGI. CDR3 sequence: CASRKPDRAGGYTF. The CDR3 nucleotides are TGTGCCAGCAGAAAACCGGACAGGGCAGGGGGCTACACCTTC.

This sequence joins TRBV7-9 and TRBJ2-2; 9 bases align to TRBD2. In germline, CDR1 is SEHNR, CDR2 FQNEAQ (reference sequence). Trimming cost V 2 bases and J 2 bases; bases outside gene matches: 6. CDR3 length: 17 amino acids. CDR3 sequence reads: CASSLMAGGFNTGELFF. In nucleotides, the CDR3 is TGTGCCAGCAGCTTAATGGCGGGAGGGTTCAACACCGGGGAGCTGTTTTTT.

The chain uses TRBV5-1 and TRBJ2-5; the D is unclear. Germline CDR1 reads SGHRS; CDR2 reads YFSETQ. The CDR3 runs to 15 residues. With 4 bases removed from V and 5 bases from J, the gap between germline ends came to 18 bases. The CDR3 is CASSLGDRRRETQYF. The CDR3 region has the DNA TGCGCCAGCAGCCTAGGAGACCGACGTAGGGAGACCCAGTACTTC.

There are a few counts of this clonotype. The chain joins TRBV29-1 to TRBJ2-5, with 13 bases identical to TRBD2. V was clipped by 5 bases and J by 5 bases; unmatched bases: 14. The CDR3 length is 17 residues. Germline values: CDR1 SQVTM, CDR2 ANQGSEA. CDR3 residues: CSVPPPGLAGTLETQYF. DNA for the CDR3: TGCAGCGTTCCCCCCCCGGGACTAGCGGGAACGTTGGAGACCCAGTACTTC.

The rearrangement uses TRBV3-1 and TRBJ1-1, with D perhaps matching TRBD1 (5 bases). The germline CDR1 and CDR2 sequences are LGHDT and YNNKEL (reference sequence). V was pared by 6 bases and J by 4 bases, with 15 bases between. The CDR3 runs to 14 residues. The CDR3 here is CASRNSGGGTEAFF. DNA for the CDR3: TGTGCCAGCAGAAACAGCGGCGGGGGCACTGAAGCTTTCTTT. Supplemented by reference TRBV3-1 and TRBJ1-1, the full variable domain reads DTAVSQTPKYLVTQMGNDKSIKCEQNLGHDTMYWYKQDSKKFLKIMFSYNNKELIINETVPNRFSPKSPDKAHLNLHINSLELGDSAVYFCASRNSGGGTEAFFGQGTRLTVV.

This clonotype was detected ten times or more. J is TRBJ2-7 and V is TRBV20-1, with 8 bases aligning to TRBD2. The CDR3 sequence is 15 residues long. CDR1 and CDR2 (germline): DFQATT, SNEGSKA (reference sequence). Germline trimming cut 0 bases from V and 0 bases from J; bases unmatched to any gene: 4. CDR3 nucleotides: TGCAGTGCTAGAGATTTTCTAGCGGGCTCCTACGAGCAGTACTTC. Translating gives CSARDFLAGSYEQYF.

The V gene is TRBV7-3, the J gene TRBJ2-1, with D uncertain. Trimming removed 5 bases from V and 9 bases from J, with 17 bases in between. This CDR3 spans 14 amino acids. Germline V CDR1 and CDR2: SGHTA, FQGTGA. The CDR3 DNA reads as TGTGCCAGCAGCCCGAGGACGGATTCCGGTGAGCAGTTCTTC. This encodes CASSPRTDSGEQFF.